Each of the 29 T cell receptor beta chains below was sequenced from the same sample in a study of beta chain features in type 1 diabetes (dated by TCRdb to the late 2010s). What the work shows at the level of the full study, not this receptor alone: A moderate but significant shortening of TCRB CDR3 length was observed in type 1 diabetes patients in all four CD4+ subsets.

To prepare the library, the immunoSEQ multiplex PCR assay was applied. All of the isolated RNA was reverse transcribed with the High Capacity cDNA Reverse Transcription Kit, so expressed TCRB transcripts were sequenced. Imported from immuneACCESS, the table was reduced by TCRdb to in-frame sequences with V and J called. These copies leave out some clones; in studies compared against another copy, an unresolved V gene accounts for under half, and the cause of the remainder is not known. This sample lists more than 300,000 clones; 9.6% were detected once. The ten largest account for roughly 0.6% of the sample. No antigen is known for these receptors. Sequencing used central memory CD4+ T cells from blood. Source of these receptors: a young man with type 1 diabetes.

Here the CDR3 reads CASSSTTGQRNTEAFF. CDR3 bases: TGCGCCAGCAGCTCCACCACGGGACAGAGGAACACTGAAGCTTTCTTT. The chain has TRBV5-1 and TRBJ1-1; 7 positions agree with TRBD1. J was trimmed by 1 base and V by 3 bases; bases with no gene match: 9. Germline lookup yields CDR1 SGHRS and CDR2 YFSETQ. There are 16 residues in the CDR3.

Details on this clone: Other DNA sequences in the same sample also yield this CDR3. The rearrangement joins TRBV15 to TRBJ1-4; D not certain. The length of the CDR3 is 14 residues. Per germline, CDR1 LNHNV and CDR2 YYDKDF (reference sequence). V was trimmed by 1 base and J by 4 bases, leaving 7 bases between them. This CDR3 is CATSRGALNEKLFF. In DNA, the CDR3 is TGTGCCACCAGCAGAGGGGCTCTTAATGAAAAACTGTTTTTT.

The chain has TRBV5-4 and TRBJ2-2; 7 bases map to TRBD1. After removal of 0 bases from V and 7 bases from J, the junction contained 0 bases not matched to a gene. The CDR3 has 13 residues. CDR1 and CDR2 (germline): SGHNT, YYREEE (reference sequence). CDR3 region: CASSLAGGGELFF. The CDR3 nucleotides are TGTGCCAGCAGCTTGGCAGGGGGCGGGGAGCTGTTTTTT.

There are a few counts of this clone. The gene calls are TRBV11-3 and TRBJ2-2; a weak D match, TRBD1 (5 bases). The CDR3 loop spans 13 amino acids. The V end lost 2 bases, the J end lost 8 bases, and 9 bases lay between the germline ends. Germline assignment: CDR1 SGHNT and CDR2 YENEEA. CDR3 residues: CASSLQGSGELFF. CDR3 coding DNA: TGTGCCAGCAGCTTACAGGGTAGTGGGGAGCTGTTTTTT.

This rearrangement joins TRBV19 to TRBJ2-1; TRBD2 matches 7 bases. Germline V CDR1 and CDR2: LNHDA, SQIVND (reference sequence). The CDR3 has 14 amino acids. J was trimmed by 0 bases and V by 8 bases; bases with no gene match: 4. The CDR3 protein is CASGRDYSYNEQFF. The CDR3 DNA follows: TGTGCCAGTGGGAGGGACTACTCCTACAATGAGCAGTTCTTC.

The rearrangement joins TRBV10-3 to TRBJ2-6, with 8 bases aligning to TRBD1. Germline CDR1 ENHRY, CDR2 SYGVKD. Trimming took 4 bases from V and 0 from J; bases not matched to a gene: 5. The CDR3 spans 17 residues. The CDR3 protein is CAISVRTGPSGANVLTF. The DNA of the CDR3 is TGTGCCATCAGTGTACGGACAGGGCCCTCTGGGGCCAACGTCCTGACTTTC.

About this clone: This may stem from a read error, because a much larger clone lies one nucleotide away. The CDR3 spells CASSGQTYEQYF. DNA for the CDR3: TGTGCCAGCAGCGGACAGACCTACGAGCAGTACTTC. The gene calls are TRBV5-4 and TRBJ2-7, with D maybe TRBD1 (6 bases). This CDR3 comprises 12 residues. Looked up from germline, CDR1 is SGHNT and CDR2 is YYREEE (reference sequence). V lost 4 bases and J 2 bases, leaving 7 bases between the germline ends.

The chain joins TRBV7-2 to TRBJ2-3; the D gene is possibly TRBD1 (6 bases). Trimming removed 3 bases from V and 6 bases from J, with 16 bases in between. CDR1 is SGHTA, CDR2 FQGNSA, per germline. The CDR3 has 15 residues. This chain's CDR3 is CASSLAIGGTDTQYF. The CDR3 DNA follows: TGTGCCAGCAGCTTGGCCATAGGGGGTACGGATACGCAGTATTTT.

This clone was observed a handful of times. V is TRBV27 and J is TRBJ1-2; D ambiguous. Germline CDR1 MNHEY, CDR2 SMNVEV (reference sequence). Trimming pared 1 base from V and 3 bases from J, leaving 12 bases between. CDR3 length: 15 residues. CDR3 region: CASSLLARRDYGYTF. Here the CDR3 DNA reads TGTGCCAGCAGTTTATTGGCGCGTCGGGACTATGGCTACACCTTC.

This clone was seen many times. This sequence joins TRBV10-3 and TRBJ1-5; D not certain. Deletions cut 6 bases from V and 7 bases from J, with 13 bases between. CDR1 is ENHRY, CDR2 SYGVKD, per germline. The CDR3 runs 13 residues. The CDR3 is CAIRPGPDQPQHF. DNA for the CDR3: TGTGCCATCAGGCCAGGACCGGACCAGCCCCAGCATTTT.

The rearrangement links TRBV30 to TRBJ2-2; 11 bases fit TRBD2. Germline trimming cut 1 base from V and 7 bases from J; bases unmatched to any gene: 5. The CDR3 covers 15 residues. The germline V gene encodes CDR1 GTSNPN and CDR2 SVGIG (reference sequence). The CDR3 sequence: CAWSGLAGGLGELFF. CDR3 coding DNA: TGTGCCTGGAGTGGCCTAGCGGGAGGTCTCGGGGAGCTGTTTTTT.

In its sample, this clone was seen many times. V is TRBV4-2 and J is TRBJ2-1; 8 nucleotides line up with TRBD2. V lost 2 bases to trimming and J lost 8 bases; unmatched junction nucleotides: 14. The CDR3 has 17 amino acids. From germline, CDR1 is LGHNA and CDR2 YNFKEQ. CDR3 nucleotide sequence: TGTGCCAGCAGCCAAAAAACTAAGCTTCTAGCGGGCTATGAGCAGTTCTTC. It yields the protein CASSQKTKLLAGYEQFF.

This clone was counted a few times. The V call is TRBV28, the J call TRBJ1-2, with 9 bases that match TRBD1. The trim removed 6 bases at V and 6 bases at J, leaving 8 bases unmatched. Germline V gene lookup returns CDR1 MDHEN and CDR2 SYDVKM. The CDR3 contains 14 residues. CDR3 region: CASRTPGQGHGYTF. Here the CDR3 DNA reads TGTGCCAGCAGAACGCCGGGACAGGGACATGGCTACACCTTC.

This clone has just a few counts. This rearrangement joins TRBV9 to TRBJ2-1; D tentatively fits TRBD1 or TRBD2 (7 bases each). CDR3 length equals 15 residues. V lost 4 bases to trimming and J lost 15 bases, with 26 bases between them. Germline CDR1 is SGDLS and CDR2 is YYNGEE. DNA for the CDR3: TGTGCCAGCAGCTACGGTTATACAGGGGAGGGAAGTTGGTTCTTC. It is translated as CASSYGYTGEGSWFF. The entire variable domain, with the rest obtained from reference TRBV9 and TRBJ2-1, is as follows: DSGVTQTPKHLITATGQRVTLRCSPRSGDLSVYWYQQSLDQGLQFLIQYYNGEERAKGNILERFSAQQFPDLHSELNLSSLELGDSALYFCASSYGYTGEGSWFFGPGTRLTVL.

The chain uses TRBV5-1 and TRBJ1-4, with TRBD1 matching over 9 bases. The V and J ends lost 0 bases and 8 bases, in that order; junction bases with no gene match: 8. CDR3 length equals 16 residues. Germline-derived CDR1 and CDR2 are SGHRS and YFSETQ. The CDR3 here is CASSLGHRGLREKLFF. The CDR3 region has the DNA TGCGCCAGCAGCTTGGGCCACAGGGGGCTTAGGGAAAAACTGTTTTTT.

This clone was counted once. This chain uses TRBV27 with TRBJ1-2; the match to TRBD1 covers 7 bases. V shed 0 bases and J 3 bases; nucleotides not matched to a gene: 7. The CDR3 is 16 residues long. Germline lookup yields CDR1 MNHEY and CDR2 SMNVEV (reference sequence). The DNA for the CDR3 is TGTGCCAGCAGTTTATCTGCAGGGGGGACATACTATGGCTACACCTTC. It yields the protein CASSLSAGGTYYGYTF.

The chain couples TRBV15 to TRBJ2-2, with TRBD1 matching 8 bases. The CDR3 sequence is 16 residues long. V was pared by 4 bases and J by 0 bases, with 4 bases of the junction left unmatched. The germline CDR1 and CDR2 sequences are LNHNV and YYDKDF (reference sequence). The DNA for the CDR3 is TGTGCCACCAGCAAGGACAGGGTCACGAACACCGGGGAGCTGTTTTTT. This sequence encodes CATSKDRVTNTGELFF. Full variable domain (rest looked up from reference TRBV15 and TRBJ2-2): DAMVIQNPRYQVTQFGKPVTLSCSQTLNHNVMYWYQQKSSQAPKLLFHYYDKDFNNEADTPDNFQSRRPNTSFCFLDIRSPGLGDTAMYLCATSKDRVTNTGELFFGEGSRLTVL.

The chain is built from TRBV2 and TRBJ2-2; 9 bases line up with TRBD1. Germline V CDR1 and CDR2: SNHLY, FYNNEI. J was trimmed by 6 bases and V by 7 bases; bases with no gene match: 3. CDR3 length: 13 residues. CDR3 loop: CASTGQGSGELFF. CDR3 nucleotides: TGTGCCAGCACGGGACAGGGATCCGGGGAGCTGTTTTTT. Variable domain in full (rest from reference TRBV2 and TRBJ2-2): EPEVTQTPSHQVTQMGQEVILRCVPISNHLYFYWYRQILGQKVEFLVSFYNNEISEKSEIFDDQFSVERPDGSNFTLKIRSTKLEDSAMYFCASTGQGSGELFFGEGSRLTVL.

The rearrangement joins TRBV28 to TRBJ1-4; possibly TRBD1 for D (5 bases). Between the trimmed V and J ends, which lost 7 bases and 6 bases, there was a span of 15 bases. The CDR3 is made up of 14 amino acids. Germline loops: CDR1 MDHEN, CDR2 SYDVKM. The CDR3 loop is CASKIPGLDEKLFF. The CDR3, as DNA: TGTGCCAGCAAGATACCGGGACTCGATGAAAAACTGTTTTTT.

As to this clone: An end of the junction does not agree with germline; a read error may underlie this. The gene calls are TRBV7-7 and TRBJ2-5; possibly TRBD2 for D (6 bases). Per germline, CDR1 SSHAT and CDR2 FNYEAQ (reference sequence). The CDR3 is made up of 15 amino acids. The CDR3 region is CASSTNPGLQETQYF. The CDR3 nucleotides read TGTGCTAGCAGCACGAATCCGGGACTCCAAGAGACCCAGTACTTC.

This clone came up a few times. This chain connects TRBV5-5 to TRBJ2-2; 11 bases agree with TRBD2. Germline V lookup: CDR1 SGHKS, CDR2 YYEKEE (reference sequence). CDR3 size: 15 residues. With 6 bases clipped from V and 6 bases from J, the junction kept 7 bases outside the gene matches. This chain's CDR3 is CASTPTSGTSGELFF. DNA of the CDR3: TGTGCCAGCACCCCGACTAGCGGGACGTCCGGGGAGCTGTTTTTT.

This clone was detected only a few times. This chain uses TRBV5-4 with TRBJ2-1; 7 bases map to TRBD1. This CDR3 comprises 15 residues. Germline values: CDR1 SGHNT, CDR2 YYREEE (reference sequence). V shed 2 bases and J 3 bases; nucleotides not matched to a gene: 5. The DNA of the CDR3 is TGTGCCAGCAGCTTCGGGACAGCCCGCTACAATGAGCAGTTCTTC. It specifies CASSFGTARYNEQFF.

The V and J genes are TRBV7-2 and TRBJ2-2, with 8 bases fitting TRBD2. This CDR3 is 16 amino acids long. V was pared by 3 bases and J by 0 bases, with 3 bases of the junction left unmatched. Germline V gene data show CDR1 as SGHTA and CDR2 as FQGNSA. This CDR3 reads CASSFNSGTNTGELFF. In DNA form, the CDR3 reads TGTGCCAGCAGCTTCAATAGCGGGACGAACACCGGGGAGCTGTTTTTT.

There are a few counts of this clone. This rearrangement joins TRBV7-2 to TRBJ2-2, with a weak D call TRBD2 (7 bases). Germline assignment: CDR1 SGHTA and CDR2 FQGNSA. Deletions cut 5 bases from V and 7 bases from J, with 14 bases between. The length of the CDR3 is 14 residues. DNA for the CDR3: TGTGCCAGCAGCACTCAAGGGGGGGTCGGGGAGCTGTTTTTT. Translated, it gives CASSTQGGVGELFF.

This clone has just a few counts. V gene TRBV7-9 combines with J gene TRBJ2-5; 10 positions agree with TRBD1. The V gene end was trimmed by 6 bases and the J gene end by 5 bases; junction bases not matched to a gene: 3. Germline V CDR1 and CDR2: SEHNR, FQNEAQ (reference sequence). This CDR3 contains 13 residues. The DNA of the CDR3 is TGTGCCAGCAGGGACAGGGGGATGGAGACCCAGTACTTC. Translation: CASRDRGMETQYF.

This clone was seen only a few times. The J gene is TRBJ1-4, the V gene TRBV7-8; D unclear. The CDR3 consists of 15 residues. The ends were cut back, 8 bases at V and 0 bases at J, with 13 bases in the middle. The germline V gene encodes CDR1 SGHVS and CDR2 FQNEAQ. CDR3 nucleotides: TGTGCCAGCGGCAGCCGGGCTACAACTAATGAAAAACTGTTTTTT. Translating it yields CASGSRATTNEKLFF.

The rearrangement joins TRBV10-3 to TRBJ2-7, with D maybe TRBD1 (6 bases). The length of the CDR3 is 14 residues. Germline V CDR1 and CDR2: ENHRY, SYGVKD. Trimming shortened V by 4 bases and J by 9 bases, and 19 bases separated the two germline ends. CDR3 region: CAISALDSSQVQYF. In DNA, the CDR3 is TGTGCCATCAGTGCATTGGACAGCTCCCAAGTGCAGTACTTC.

The rearrangement links TRBV28 to TRBJ2-7; possibly TRBD2 for D (5 bases). V lost 3 bases and J 2 bases, leaving 8 bases between the germline ends. CDR1 and CDR2 (germline): MDHEN, SYDVKM. The CDR3 loop spans 13 amino acids. CDR3 protein: CASSLGVAYEQYF. The CDR3 nucleotides read TGTGCCAGCAGTTTGGGAGTCGCCTACGAGCAGTACTTC.

The chain uses TRBV5-6 and TRBJ2-1; D is possibly TRBD1 (6 bases). In germline, CDR1 is SGHDT, CDR2 YYEEEE. Trimming shortened V by 0 bases and J by 0 bases, and 10 bases separated the two germline ends. This CDR3 contains 16 residues. The CDR3 sequence: CASSLDVGGSYNEQFF. The CDR3 DNA reads TGTGCCAGCAGCTTGGATGTAGGGGGCTCCTACAATGAGCAGTTCTTC. Full variable domain (rest looked up from reference TRBV5-6 and TRBJ2-1): DAGVTQSPTHLIKTRGQQVTLRCSPKSGHDTVSWYQQALGQGPQFIFQYYEEEERQRGNFPDRFSGHQFPNYSSELNVNALLLGDSALYLCASSLDVGGSYNEQFFGPGTRLTVL.